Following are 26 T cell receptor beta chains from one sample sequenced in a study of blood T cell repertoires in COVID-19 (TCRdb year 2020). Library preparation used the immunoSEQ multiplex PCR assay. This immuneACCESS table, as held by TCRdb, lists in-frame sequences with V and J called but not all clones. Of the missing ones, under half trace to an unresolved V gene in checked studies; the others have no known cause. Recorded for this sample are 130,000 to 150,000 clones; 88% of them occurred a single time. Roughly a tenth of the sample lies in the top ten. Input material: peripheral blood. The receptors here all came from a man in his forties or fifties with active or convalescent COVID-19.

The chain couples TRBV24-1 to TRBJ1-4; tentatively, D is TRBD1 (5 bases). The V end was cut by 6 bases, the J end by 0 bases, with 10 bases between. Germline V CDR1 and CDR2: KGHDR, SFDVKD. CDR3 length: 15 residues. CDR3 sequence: CATSIRQPTNEKLFF. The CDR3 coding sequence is TGTGCCACCAGTATTCGACAGCCAACTAATGAAAAACTGTTTTTT.

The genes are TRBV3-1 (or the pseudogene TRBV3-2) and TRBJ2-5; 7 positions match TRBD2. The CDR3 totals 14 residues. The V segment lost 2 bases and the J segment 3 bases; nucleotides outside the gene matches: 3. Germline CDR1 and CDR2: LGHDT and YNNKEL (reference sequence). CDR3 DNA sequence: TGTGCCAGCAGCCAACGGGACTACAAAGAGACCCAGTACTTC. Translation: CASSQRDYKETQYF.

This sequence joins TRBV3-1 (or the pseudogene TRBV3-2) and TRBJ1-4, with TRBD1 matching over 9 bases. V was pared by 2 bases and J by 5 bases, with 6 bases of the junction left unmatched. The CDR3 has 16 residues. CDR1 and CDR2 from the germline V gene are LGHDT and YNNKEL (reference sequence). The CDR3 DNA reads TGTGCCAGCAGCCAACCCGCCGGGACAGGGAATGAAAAACTGTTTTTT. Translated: CASSQPAGTGNEKLFF.

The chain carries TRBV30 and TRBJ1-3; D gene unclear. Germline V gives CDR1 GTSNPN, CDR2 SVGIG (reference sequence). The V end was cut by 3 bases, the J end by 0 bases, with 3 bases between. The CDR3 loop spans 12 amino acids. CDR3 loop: CAWSFSGNTIYF. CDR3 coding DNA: TGTGCCTGGAGCTTCTCTGGAAACACCATATATTTT.

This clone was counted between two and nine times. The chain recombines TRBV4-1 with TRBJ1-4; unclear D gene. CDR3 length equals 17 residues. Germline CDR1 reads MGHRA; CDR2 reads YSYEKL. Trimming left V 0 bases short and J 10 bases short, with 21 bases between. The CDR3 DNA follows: TGCGCCAGCAGCCAAGAATGGGAAAGGGCGGGCCGTGGAAAACTGTTTTTT. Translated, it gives CASSQEWERAGRGKLFF.

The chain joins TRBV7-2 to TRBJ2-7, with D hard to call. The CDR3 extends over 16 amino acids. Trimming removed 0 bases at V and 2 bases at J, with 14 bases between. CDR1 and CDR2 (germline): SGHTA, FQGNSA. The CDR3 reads CASSLAGSYRTYEQYF. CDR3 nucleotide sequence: TGTGCCAGCAGCTTAGCGGGTAGCTATAGAACCTACGAGCAGTACTTC. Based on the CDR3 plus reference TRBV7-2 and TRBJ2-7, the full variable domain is GAGVSQSPSNKVTEKGKDVELRCDPISGHTALYWYRQSLGQGLEFLIYFQGNSAPDKSGLPSDRFSAERTGGSVSTLTIQRTQQEDSAVYLCASSLAGSYRTYEQYFGPGTRLTVT.

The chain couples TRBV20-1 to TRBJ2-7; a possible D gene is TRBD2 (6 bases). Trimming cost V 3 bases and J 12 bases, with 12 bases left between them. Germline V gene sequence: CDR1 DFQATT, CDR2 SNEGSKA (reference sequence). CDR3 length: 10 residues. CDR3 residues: CSASQRAAYF. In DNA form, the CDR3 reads TGCAGTGCTAGCCAGCGGGCTGCGTACTTC.

CDR3 residues: CASSQGPGSGANVLTF. CDR3 in DNA: TGTGCCAGCAGCCAAGGTCCGGGCTCTGGGGCCAACGTCCTGACTTTC. The chain combines TRBV3-1 (or the pseudogene TRBV3-2) with TRBJ2-6; D not resolved. The CDR3 covers 16 residues. CDR1 and CDR2 from the germline V gene are LGHDT and YNNKEL (reference sequence). V was pared by 1 base and J by 0 bases, with 7 bases between.

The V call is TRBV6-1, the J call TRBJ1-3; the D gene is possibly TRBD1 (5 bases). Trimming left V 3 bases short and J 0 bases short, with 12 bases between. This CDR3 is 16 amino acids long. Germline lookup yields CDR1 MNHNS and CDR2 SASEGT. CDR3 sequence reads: CASSELQVHSGNTIYF. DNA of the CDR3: TGTGCCAGCAGTGAGTTACAGGTTCACTCTGGAAACACCATATATTTT.

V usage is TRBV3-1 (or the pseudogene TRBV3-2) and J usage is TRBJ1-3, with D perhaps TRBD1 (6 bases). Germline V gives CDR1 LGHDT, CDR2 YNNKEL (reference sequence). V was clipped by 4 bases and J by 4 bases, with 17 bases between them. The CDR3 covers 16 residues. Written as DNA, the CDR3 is TGTGCCAGCAGCCGCTATGCGGGGGGCGCCGGAAACACCATATATTTT. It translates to CASSRYAGGAGNTIYF.

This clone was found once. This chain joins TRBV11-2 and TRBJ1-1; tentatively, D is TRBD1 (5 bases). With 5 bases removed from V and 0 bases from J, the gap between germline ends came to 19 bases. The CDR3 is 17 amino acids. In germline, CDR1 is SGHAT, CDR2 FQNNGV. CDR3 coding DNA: TGTGCCAGCAGCCCTCTAGGGTATAAGGGGATGAACACTGAAGCTTTCTTT. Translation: CASSPLGYKGMNTEAFF. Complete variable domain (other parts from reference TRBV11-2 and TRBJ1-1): EAGVAQSPRYKIIEKRQSVAFWCNPISGHATLYWYQQILGQGPKLLIQFQNNGVVDDSQLPKDRFSAERLKGVDSTLKIQPAKLEDSAVYLCASSPLGYKGMNTEAFFGQGTRLTVV.

CDR3 nucleotide sequence: TGTGCCAGCAGGCATAGCGGGGGGGACTACGAGCAGTACTTC. It translates to CASRHSGGDYEQYF. V and J are TRBV27 and TRBJ2-7; 11 positions match TRBD2. This CDR3 is 14 amino acids long. CDR1 is MNHEY, CDR2 SMNVEV, per germline (reference sequence). The trim removed 6 bases at V and 3 bases at J, leaving 4 bases unmatched.

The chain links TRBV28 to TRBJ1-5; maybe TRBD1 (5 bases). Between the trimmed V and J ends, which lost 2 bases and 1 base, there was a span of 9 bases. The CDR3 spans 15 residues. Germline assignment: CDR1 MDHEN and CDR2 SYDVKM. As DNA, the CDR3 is TGTGCCAGCAGTTTACGGGGGTACAGCAATCAGCCCCAGCATTTT. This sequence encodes CASSLRGYSNQPQHF.

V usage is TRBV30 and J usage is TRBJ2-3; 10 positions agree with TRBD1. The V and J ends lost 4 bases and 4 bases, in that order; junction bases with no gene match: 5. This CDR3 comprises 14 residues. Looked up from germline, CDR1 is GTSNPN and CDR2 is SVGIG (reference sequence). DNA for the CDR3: TGTGCCTGGACGACAGGGGGCGCACCAGATACGCAGTATTTT. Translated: CAWTTGGAPDTQYF.

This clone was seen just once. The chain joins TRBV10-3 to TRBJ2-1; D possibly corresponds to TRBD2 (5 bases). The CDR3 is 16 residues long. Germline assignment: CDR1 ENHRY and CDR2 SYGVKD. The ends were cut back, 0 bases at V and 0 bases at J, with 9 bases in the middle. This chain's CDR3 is CAISESTRGSYNEQFF. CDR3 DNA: TGTGCCATCAGTGAGTCGACACGGGGCTCCTACAATGAGCAGTTCTTC.

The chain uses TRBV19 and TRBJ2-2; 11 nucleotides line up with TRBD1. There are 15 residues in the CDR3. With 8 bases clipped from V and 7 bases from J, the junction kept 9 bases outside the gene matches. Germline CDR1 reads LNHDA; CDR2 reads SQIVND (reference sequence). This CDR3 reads CASEAWTGGGGELFF. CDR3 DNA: TGTGCCAGTGAAGCTTGGACAGGGGGCGGCGGGGAGCTGTTTTTT.

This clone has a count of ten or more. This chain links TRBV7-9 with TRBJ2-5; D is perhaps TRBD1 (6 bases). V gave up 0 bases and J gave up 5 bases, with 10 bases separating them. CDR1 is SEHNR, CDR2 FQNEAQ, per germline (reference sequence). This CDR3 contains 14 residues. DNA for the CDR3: TGTGCCAGCAGCTTAGCGACAGGCCGGGAGACCCAGTACTTC. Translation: CASSLATGRETQYF.

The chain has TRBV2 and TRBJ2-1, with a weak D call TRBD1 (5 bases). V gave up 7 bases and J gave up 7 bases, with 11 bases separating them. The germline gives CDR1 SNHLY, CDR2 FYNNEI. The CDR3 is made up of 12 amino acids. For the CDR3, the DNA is TGTGCCAGCATTACAGGAATGAATGAGCAGTTCTTC. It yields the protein CASITGMNEQFF.

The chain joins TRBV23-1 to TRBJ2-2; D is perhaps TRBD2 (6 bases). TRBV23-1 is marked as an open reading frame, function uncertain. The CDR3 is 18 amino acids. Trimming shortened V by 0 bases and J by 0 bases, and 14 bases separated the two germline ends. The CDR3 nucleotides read TGCGCCAGCAGTCAATCGGGTGTCAGGACTACGAACACCGGGGAGCTGTTTTTT. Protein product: CASSQSGVRTTNTGELFF.

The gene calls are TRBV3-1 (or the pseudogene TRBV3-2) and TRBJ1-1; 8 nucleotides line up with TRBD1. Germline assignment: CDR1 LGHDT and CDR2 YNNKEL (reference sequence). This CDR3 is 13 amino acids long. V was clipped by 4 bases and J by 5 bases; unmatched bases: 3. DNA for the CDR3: TGTGCCAGCAGCCCAGACAGGGGTACTGAAGCTTTCTTT. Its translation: CASSPDRGTEAFF.

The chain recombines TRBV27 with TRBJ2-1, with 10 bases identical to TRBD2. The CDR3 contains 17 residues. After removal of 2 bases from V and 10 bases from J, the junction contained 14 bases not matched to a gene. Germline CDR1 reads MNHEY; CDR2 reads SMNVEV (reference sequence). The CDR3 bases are TGTGCCAGCAGTTTAGTCCCCGCTAGCGGGAGTTCCAAGGAGCAGTTCTTC. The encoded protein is CASSLVPASGSSKEQFF.

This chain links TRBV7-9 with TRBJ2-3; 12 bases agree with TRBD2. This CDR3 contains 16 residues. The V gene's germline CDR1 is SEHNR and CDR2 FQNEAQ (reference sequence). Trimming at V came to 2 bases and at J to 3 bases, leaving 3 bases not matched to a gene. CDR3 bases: TGTGCCAGCAGCTTACTAGCGGGAGGGCGAACAGATACGCAGTATTTT. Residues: CASSLLAGGRTDTQYF.

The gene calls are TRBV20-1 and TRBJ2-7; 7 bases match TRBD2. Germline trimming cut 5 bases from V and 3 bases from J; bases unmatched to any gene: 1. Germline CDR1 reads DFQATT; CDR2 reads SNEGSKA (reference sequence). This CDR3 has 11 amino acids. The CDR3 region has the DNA TGCAGTGCTGGGGACTACTACGAGCAGTACTTC. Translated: CSAGDYYEQYF.

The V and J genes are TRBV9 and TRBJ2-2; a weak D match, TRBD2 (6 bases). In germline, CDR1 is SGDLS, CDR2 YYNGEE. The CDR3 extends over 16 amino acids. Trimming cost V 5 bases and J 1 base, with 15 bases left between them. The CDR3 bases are TGTGCCAGCAGAGAGCCGGGACTTGAGAACACCGGGGAGCTGTTTTTT. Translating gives CASREPGLENTGELFF. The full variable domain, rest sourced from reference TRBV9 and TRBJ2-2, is DSGVTQTPKHLITATGQRVTLRCSPRSGDLSVYWYQQSLDQGLQFLIQYYNGEERAKGNILERFSAQQFPDLHSELNLSSLELGDSALYFCASREPGLENTGELFFGEGSRLTVL.

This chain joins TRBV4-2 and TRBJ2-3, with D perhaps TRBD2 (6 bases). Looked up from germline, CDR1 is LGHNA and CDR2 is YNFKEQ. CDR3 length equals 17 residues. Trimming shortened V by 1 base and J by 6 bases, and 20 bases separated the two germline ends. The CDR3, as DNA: TGTGCCAGCAGCCAAGGGGGGTCCGGGACTGAGGGGGATACGCAGTATTTT. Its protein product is CASSQGGSGTEGDTQYF.

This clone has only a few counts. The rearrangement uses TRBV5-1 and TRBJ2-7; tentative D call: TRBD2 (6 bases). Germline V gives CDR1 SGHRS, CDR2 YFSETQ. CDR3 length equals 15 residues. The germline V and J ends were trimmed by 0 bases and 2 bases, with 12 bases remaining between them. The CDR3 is CASSLDAGFTYEQYF. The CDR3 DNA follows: TGCGCCAGCAGCTTGGATGCGGGGTTCACCTACGAGCAGTACTTC.